The clone carrying this TCR beta chain was seen just once. Its antigen is still unknown. This record comes from a study of response to subunit inactivated influenza vaccine. The junction had 8 bases not matched to a gene; V was cut back by 2 bases and J by 6 bases. CDR3 length: 15 residues. CDR1 is DFQATT, CDR2 SNEGSKA, per germline (reference sequence). The study, taken as a whole, reports: Only a handful of new T cells, the authors suggested, are recruited with each seasonal influenza vaccination.

TCRdb reanalysed the RT-PCR reads using MiXCR and keeps one entry per CDR3 protein. Of about 500,000 distinct CDR3 sequences in the sample, less than 7.5% were seen once. This chain uses TRBV20-1 with TRBJ2-7, with 12 bases fitting TRBD1. This specimen consisted of PBMCs from blood, obtained about 23 months after vaccination. This clonotype originated in a man between 50 and 75 years old who received an inactivated influenza vaccine. The CDR3 nucleotides read TGCAGTGCTAGACCGCCGGGACAGGGGGCTGGCGAGCAGTACTTC. It translates to CSARPPGQGAGEQYF.